This T cell receptor beta chain was recorded in a study of T cell responses to AZD1222 COVID-19 vaccine listed by TCRdb under 2021. Broadly, across the study: AZD1222 recipients given second doses at about 4 weeks or at about 12 weeks were pooled, since spike-specific TCR depth and breadth were not found to differ between the two schedules. TCR sequencing covered roughly 230 trial participants: 207 given two doses of AZD1222 and some 25 given two doses of MenACWY control vaccine. Enrollment into the trials was organized by age into subgroups of 18-55, 56-69 and 70-plus years, and those subgroups contained roughly 160, 29 and 62 TCR-sequenced participants, respectively. On the study overall, not on this receptor specifically: Because no day 14 peak-response samples were available, repertoires were characterized only after the peak T cell response. In the small 56-69-year group, the increase in depth fell short of significance, most likely because of low power. After two AZD1222 doses, both the breadth and the depth of spike-specific TCRs were significantly higher than at day 0 and than in MenACWY recipients. Participants were mostly white British and included more females than males, and it was suggested by the authors that clonal diversity may have been underestimated. Reportedly, almost half of the unique spike-specific TCRs recognized epitopes lying outside the regions that are mutated in the B.1.351 and B.1.1.7 variants. Vaccine-associated CD4 TCRs spanned the whole spike protein, with dominant responses in regions 160-218 and 743-854. Conclusions about previously exposed vaccinees are limited, since just five to seven AZD1222 recipients were seropositive for SARS-CoV-2 at baseline.

The CDR3 regions of human TCRbeta chains were analyzed by immunosequencing. The source study handled its data this way. TCRs in the repertoires were compared against a reference library of SARS-CoV-2-specific TCRs that had been generated with the MIRA antigen-specificity platform. Breadth was defined as the fraction of unique TCRs that were SARS-CoV-2-associated, and depth was defined as the fraction of total T cells that were SARS-CoV-2-associated. Using the MIRA data, every spike-specific TCR was mapped to the spike region that the TCR reacted to and assigned to either a CD4 or a CD8 class. Log10-transformed breadth and depth values were compared by one-way ANOVA with Sidak's multiple comparisons tests. TCRdb's version of the immuneACCESS table is confined to in-frame rearrangements and falls short of the full clone set. An unresolved V gene accounts for under half of the shortfall where checked; the remainder is of unknown origin. V, J and clone size reflect that table, while D and trimming were determined from the DNA. The sample table contains 140,000 to 150,000 clones; only one count was recorded for 93% of them. The top ten constitute just over 5% of the sample.

For this clone: What antigen it recognizes has not been identified. Per-base quality was not reported, and no clone a single base away is much larger than it.

The sample's time point label, decoded: baseline before first vaccination. The vaccinee samples were drawn from two UK trials, COV001 and COV002, one of which was a single-blind randomized controlled phase 2/3 trial testing AZD1222 (ChAdOx1 nCoV-19) in healthy adults. Trial participant PBMC samples were collected at day 0 and day 28 after the second dose for TCRbeta chain sequencing. CDR3 length: 13 amino acids, cysteine to phenylalanine. The sequence is cut down to CDR3 DNA, 39 bases in frame from base 1. CDR1 and CDR2, looked up from the germline V gene, are SNHLY and FYNNEI. Trimming accounts for 8 bases at V and 5 bases at J, while the number of junction bases matched to no gene is 4.

The chain was built from TRBV2 and TRBJ2-3; the junction holds 10 bases that match TRBD1. The input for sequencing was peripheral blood, taken on day 0 of AZD1222 vaccination. This TCR came from an adult in good health. Here the CDR3 is given as CASRRDRGDTQYF. At the DNA level, the sequence is TGTGCCAGCCGCCGGGACAGGGGAGATACGCAGTATTTT.